The next 15 T cell receptor beta chains were all read from a single sample in a study of shared clonotypes between healthy human individuals. Some clones are missing from TCRdb's copy, which holds only in-frame ones; the method was immunoSEQ multiplex PCR. The sample includes 400,000 to 550,000 clones, about 80% of them seen just once. Sequencing was carried out using PBMCs. Receptor source: a middle-aged woman in good health. Some clones in this sample may be carry-over from other donors' samples.

The chain combines TRBV5-1 with TRBJ1-3; 7 bases match TRBD1. CDR1 SGHRS and CDR2 YFSETQ come from the germline V gene. The ends lost 5 bases at V and 3 bases at J; junction bases unmatched: 11. This CDR3 region has 16 residues. CDR3 in DNA: TGCGCCAGCAGGTCCTCCGGGACAGTCGGTGGAAACACCATATATTTT. Amino acid sequence: CASRSSGTVGGNTIYF.

This chain uses TRBV5-5 with TRBJ1-5, with a possible D match to TRBD1 (5 bases). The CDR3 is 15 amino acids. Trimming removed 1 base at V and 0 bases at J, with 8 bases between. The germline CDR1 and CDR2 sequences are SGHKS and YYEKEE (reference sequence). This chain's CDR3 is CASSLSGGSNQPQHF. CDR3 nucleotide sequence: TGTGCCAGCAGCTTGAGCGGGGGTAGCAATCAGCCCCAGCATTTT.

The gene calls are TRBV7-2 and TRBJ1-1; the D gene is possibly TRBD1 (6 bases). This CDR3 has 15 residues. Germline loops: CDR1 SGHTA, CDR2 FQGNSA. V shed 3 bases and J shed 2 bases, with 13 bases lying between them. The CDR3 region has the DNA TGTGCCAGCAGCTTTGGGGGGGCAGGCAACACTGAAGCTTTCTTT. Translated, it gives CASSFGGAGNTEAFF.

This clone was detected a few times. Other DNA sequences in this specimen translate into the identical CDR3. The rearrangement joins TRBV30 to TRBJ1-5; TRBD1 is a possible D gene (5 bases). Deletions cut 0 bases from V and 5 bases from J, with 8 bases between. Germline V gene data show CDR1 as GTSNPN and CDR2 as SVGIG (reference sequence). The CDR3 spans 13 residues. The CDR3 DNA sequence: TGTGCCTGGAGTGTACTGGGGGATCAGCCCCAGCATTTT. It translates to CAWSVLGDQPQHF.

This chain uses TRBV19 with TRBJ1-2; tentative D call: TRBD1 (5 bases). Germline loops: CDR1 LNHDA, CDR2 SQIVND (reference sequence). Trimming removed 5 bases from V and 3 bases from J, with 13 bases in between. The CDR3 runs to 14 residues. The CDR3 DNA reads TGTGCCAGTAGTGCTGCCGCGGGGGACTATGGCTACACCTTC. Translating gives CASSAAAGDYGYTF.

This chain uses TRBV18 with TRBJ2-2; D gene unclear. CDR3 size: 13 residues. Germline V lookup: CDR1 KGHSH, CDR2 LQKENI. Trimming took 3 bases from V and 5 from J, leaving 7 bases between them. The CDR3 spells CASSPVTTGELFF. Here the CDR3 DNA reads TGTGCCAGCTCACCGGTGACTACCGGGGAGCTGTTTTTT.

About this clone itself: One junction end disagrees with the germline gene, perhaps due to a read error. The chain couples TRBV28 to TRBJ2-3; D is possibly TRBD2 (5 bases). This CDR3 has 14 amino acids. Germline V gene data show CDR1 as MDHEN and CDR2 as SYDVKM. CDR3 protein: CASSSSALPLHGNF. Here the CDR3 DNA reads TGTGCCAGCAGTTCGTCCGCTTTACCCCTACACGGGAATTTT.

V is TRBV2 and J is TRBJ1-3; D is undetermined. Deletions cut 4 bases from V and 4 bases from J, with 11 bases between. This CDR3 spans 14 amino acids. CDR1 is SNHLY, CDR2 FYNNEI, per germline. The CDR3 here is CASSGEPAGNTIYF. CDR3 sequence (DNA): TGTGCCAGCAGTGGGGAGCCGGCAGGAAACACCATATATTTT. Full variable domain (rest looked up from reference TRBV2 and TRBJ1-3): EPEVTQTPSHQVTQMGQEVILRCVPISNHLYFYWYRQILGQKVEFLVSFYNNEISEKSEIFDDQFSVERPDGSNFTLKIRSTKLEDSAMYFCASSGEPAGNTIYFGEGSWLTVV.

V usage is TRBV10-3 and J usage is TRBJ2-2; a possible D gene is TRBD2 (6 bases). The length of the CDR3 is 18 residues. Trimming left V 6 bases short and J 6 bases short, with 26 bases between. Germline values: CDR1 ENHRY, CDR2 SYGVKD. The DNA of the CDR3 is TGTGCCATCAGGATCGACACCCTCTATGCGGGGAGCGCCGGGGAGCTGTTTTTT. This sequence encodes CAIRIDTLYAGSAGELFF.

The chain carries TRBV7-2 and TRBJ1-2; TRBD1 is a possible D gene (5 bases). The CDR3 has 13 amino acids. Germline V CDR1 and CDR2: SGHTA, FQGNSA. The V and J ends lost 6 bases and 7 bases respectively, with 15 bases between them. CDR3 DNA: TGTGCCAGCAGTCCTATCCGGGGCGGTGGCTACACCTTC. Residues: CASSPIRGGGYTF.

The chain links TRBV30 to TRBJ2-7; 8 bases are shared with TRBD2. Germline loops: CDR1 GTSNPN, CDR2 SVGIG (reference sequence). The CDR3 runs 14 residues. The V and J ends lost 3 bases and 5 bases, in that order; junction bases with no gene match: 9. CDR3 amino acids: CAWRARGGGHEQYF. The CDR3 region has the DNA TGTGCCTGGAGAGCTCGGGGGGGAGGGCACGAGCAGTACTTC.

The rearrangement uses TRBV30 and TRBJ2-3; 8 bases fit TRBD2. CDR1 and CDR2 (germline): GTSNPN, SVGIG (reference sequence). The CDR3 is 17 residues long. The V gene end was trimmed by 3 bases and the J gene end by 3 bases; junction bases not matched to a gene: 14. This CDR3 reads CAWRVKREKRKTDTQYF. CDR3 sequence (DNA): TGTGCCTGGAGGGTCAAGCGGGAGAAGAGGAAAACAGATACGCAGTATTTT.

The chain uses TRBV5-1 and TRBJ2-1; D possibly corresponds to TRBD2 (5 bases). V lost 3 bases and J lost 3, with 13 bases in between. This CDR3 is 15 amino acids long. Germline V lookup: CDR1 SGHRS, CDR2 YFSETQ. The CDR3 region is CASSSIGLIYNEQFF. The CDR3 bases are TGCGCCAGCAGCTCGATAGGACTCATCTACAATGAGCAGTTCTTC.

CDR3 nucleotides: TGTGCCAGCAGCCTGGGACTAGCGGGAGTCTACGAGCAGTACTTC. Protein sequence: CASSLGLAGVYEQYF. The rearrangement uses TRBV11-2 and TRBJ2-7; TRBD2 matches at 14 bases. CDR1 is SGHAT, CDR2 FQNNGV, per germline. The length of the CDR3 is 15 residues. J gave up 3 bases and V 5 bases, and 3 bases lay outside the gene matches.

The rearrangement uses TRBV11-1 and TRBJ2-1; 10 nucleotides agree with TRBD2. The CDR3 loop spans 16 amino acids. V was pared by 5 bases and J by 7 bases, with 11 bases of the junction left unmatched. CDR1 is SGHAT, CDR2 FQDESV, per germline (reference sequence). CDR3 in amino acids: CASSPILAGAGNEQFF. As DNA, the CDR3 is TGTGCCAGCAGCCCTATCCTAGCGGGAGCTGGGAATGAGCAGTTCTTC.